Reported below is one T cell receptor beta chain. J gave up 4 bases and V 3 bases, and 8 bases lay outside the gene matches. The CDR3 has 15 residues. Germline CDR1 and CDR2: WNHNN and SYGVQD (reference sequence). This record comes from a study of blood T cell repertoires in COVID-19. Profiled with immunoSEQ multiplex PCR; TCRdb holds only in-frame clones, not every one. Of over 200,000 clones detected, roughly 86% appear once; the ten largest clones hold roughly 3%. The sample was peripheral blood. The clonotype was recovered from a young woman who had recovered from COVID-19. The V call is TRBV10-1, the J call TRBJ1-1, with 7 bases fitting TRBD1. CDR3 sequence (DNA): TGCGCCAGCAGTGATACGACAGGGTCCGGCACTGAAGCTTTCTTT. Translating gives CASSDTTGSGTEAFF.